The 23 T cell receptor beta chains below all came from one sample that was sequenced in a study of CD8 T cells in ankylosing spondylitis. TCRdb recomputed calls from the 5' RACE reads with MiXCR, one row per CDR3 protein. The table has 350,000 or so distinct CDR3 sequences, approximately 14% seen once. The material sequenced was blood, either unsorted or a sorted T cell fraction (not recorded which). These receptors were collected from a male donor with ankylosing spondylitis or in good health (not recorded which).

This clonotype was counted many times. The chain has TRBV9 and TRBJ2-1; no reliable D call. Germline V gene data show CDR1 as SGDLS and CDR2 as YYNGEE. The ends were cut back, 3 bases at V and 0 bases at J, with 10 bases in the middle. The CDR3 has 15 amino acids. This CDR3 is CASSEAGNSYNEQFF. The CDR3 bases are TGTGCCAGCAGCGAGGCCGGTAACTCCTACAATGAGCAGTTCTTC.

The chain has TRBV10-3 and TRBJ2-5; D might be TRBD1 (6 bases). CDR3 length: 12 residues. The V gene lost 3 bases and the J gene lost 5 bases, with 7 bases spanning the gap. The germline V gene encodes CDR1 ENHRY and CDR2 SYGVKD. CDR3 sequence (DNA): TGTGCCATCAGTGACAGGGGTGAGACCCAGTACTTC. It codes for CAISDRGETQYF.

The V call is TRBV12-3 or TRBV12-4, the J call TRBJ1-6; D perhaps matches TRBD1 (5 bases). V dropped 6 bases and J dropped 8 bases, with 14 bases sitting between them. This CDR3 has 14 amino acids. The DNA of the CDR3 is TGTGCCAGCAGGTTGCAGGGCCCCTATTCACCCCTCCACTTT. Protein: CASRLQGPYSPLHF.

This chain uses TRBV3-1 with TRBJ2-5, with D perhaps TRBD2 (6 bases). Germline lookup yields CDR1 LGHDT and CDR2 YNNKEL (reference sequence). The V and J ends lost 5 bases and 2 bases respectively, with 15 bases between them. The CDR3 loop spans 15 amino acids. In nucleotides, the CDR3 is TGTGCCAGCAGCTCATGGAGGGACCCACAAGAGACCCAGTACTTC. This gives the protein CASSSWRDPQETQYF.

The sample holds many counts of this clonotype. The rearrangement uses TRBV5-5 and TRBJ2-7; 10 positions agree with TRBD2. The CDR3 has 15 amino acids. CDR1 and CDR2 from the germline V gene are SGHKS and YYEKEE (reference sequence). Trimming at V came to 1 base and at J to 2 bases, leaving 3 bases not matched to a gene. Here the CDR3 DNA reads TGTGCCAGCAGCTTGATAGCGGGAGGTACCTACGAGCAGTACTTC. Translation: CASSLIAGGTYEQYF. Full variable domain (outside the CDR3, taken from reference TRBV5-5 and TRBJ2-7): DAGVTQSPTHLIKTRGQQVTLRCSPISGHKSVSWYQQVLGQGPQFIFQYYEKEERGRGNFPDRFSARQFPNYSSELNVNALLLGDSALYLCASSLIAGGTYEQYFGPGTRLTVT.

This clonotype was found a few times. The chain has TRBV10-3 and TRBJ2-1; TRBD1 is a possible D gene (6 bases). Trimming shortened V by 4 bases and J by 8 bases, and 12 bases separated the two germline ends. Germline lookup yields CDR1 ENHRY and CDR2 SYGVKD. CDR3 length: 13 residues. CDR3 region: CAISGTGGDEQFF. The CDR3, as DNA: TGTGCCATCAGTGGGACTGGGGGCGATGAGCAGTTCTTC.

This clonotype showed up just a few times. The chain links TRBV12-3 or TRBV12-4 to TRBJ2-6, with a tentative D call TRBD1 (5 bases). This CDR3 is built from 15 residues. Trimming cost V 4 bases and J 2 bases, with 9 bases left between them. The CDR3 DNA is TGTGCCAGCAGTTCTAGGGGAACTGGGGCCAACGTCCTGACTTTC. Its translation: CASSSRGTGANVLTF.

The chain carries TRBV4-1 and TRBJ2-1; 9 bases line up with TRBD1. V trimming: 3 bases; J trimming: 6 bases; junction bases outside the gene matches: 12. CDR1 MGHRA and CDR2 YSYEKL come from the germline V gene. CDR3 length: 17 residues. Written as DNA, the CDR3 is TGCGCCAGCAGCCAGAATCCCGGGACAGGGCTTGCCAATGAGCAGTTCTTC. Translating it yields CASSQNPGTGLANEQFF.

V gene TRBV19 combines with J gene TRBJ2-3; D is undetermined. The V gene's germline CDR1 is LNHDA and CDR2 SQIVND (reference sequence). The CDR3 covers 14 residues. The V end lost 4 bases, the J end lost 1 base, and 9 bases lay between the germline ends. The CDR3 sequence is CASSTLLGTDTQYF. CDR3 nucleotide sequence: TGTGCCAGTAGTACCCTCCTGGGCACAGATACGCAGTATTTT.

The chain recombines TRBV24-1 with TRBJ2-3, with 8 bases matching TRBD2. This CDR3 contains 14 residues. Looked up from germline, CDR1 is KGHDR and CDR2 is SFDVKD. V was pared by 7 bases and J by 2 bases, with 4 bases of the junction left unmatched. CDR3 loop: CATRDSGNTDTQYF. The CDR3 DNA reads TGTGCCACCAGGGATAGCGGGAACACAGATACGCAGTATTTT.

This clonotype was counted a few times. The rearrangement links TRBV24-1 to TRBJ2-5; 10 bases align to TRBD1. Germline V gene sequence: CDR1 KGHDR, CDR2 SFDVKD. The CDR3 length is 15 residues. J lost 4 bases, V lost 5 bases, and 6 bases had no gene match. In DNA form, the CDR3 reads TGTGCCACCAGTGTAGGGACAGGGGAAGGAGAGACCCAGTACTTC. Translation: CATSVGTGEGETQYF.

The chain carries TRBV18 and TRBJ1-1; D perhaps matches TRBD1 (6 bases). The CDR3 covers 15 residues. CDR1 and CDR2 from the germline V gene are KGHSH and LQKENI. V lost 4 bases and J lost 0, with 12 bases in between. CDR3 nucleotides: TGTGCCAGCTCACGCGAACAGGGCCTGAACACTGAAGCTTTCTTT. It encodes CASSREQGLNTEAFF.

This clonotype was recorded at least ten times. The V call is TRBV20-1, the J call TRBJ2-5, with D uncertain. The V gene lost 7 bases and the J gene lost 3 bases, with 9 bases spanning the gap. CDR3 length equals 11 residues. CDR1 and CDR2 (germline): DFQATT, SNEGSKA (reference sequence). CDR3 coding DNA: TGCAGTGTACACCACAAAGAGACCCAGTACTTC. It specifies CSVHHKETQYF.

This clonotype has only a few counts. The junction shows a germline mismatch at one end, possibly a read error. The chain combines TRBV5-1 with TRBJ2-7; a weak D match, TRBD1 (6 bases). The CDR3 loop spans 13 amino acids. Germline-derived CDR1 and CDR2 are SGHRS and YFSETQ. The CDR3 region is CASRDTSSYERYF. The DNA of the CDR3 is TGCGCCAGCCGGGACACCTCTTCCTACGAGCGGTACTTC. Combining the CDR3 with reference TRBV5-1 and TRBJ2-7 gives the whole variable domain KAGVTQTPRYLIKTRGQQVTLSCSPISGHRSVSWYQQTPGQGLQFLFEYFSETQRNKGNFPGRFSGRQFSNSRSEMNVSTLELGDSALYLCASRDTSSYERYFGPGTRLTVT.

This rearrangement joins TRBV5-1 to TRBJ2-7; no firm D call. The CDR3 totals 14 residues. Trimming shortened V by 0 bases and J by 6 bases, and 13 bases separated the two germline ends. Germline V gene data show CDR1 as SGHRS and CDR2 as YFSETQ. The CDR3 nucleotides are TGCGCCAGCAGCTTGGCAGCCTCTCGAGGCGAGCAGTACTTC. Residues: CASSLAASRGEQYF.

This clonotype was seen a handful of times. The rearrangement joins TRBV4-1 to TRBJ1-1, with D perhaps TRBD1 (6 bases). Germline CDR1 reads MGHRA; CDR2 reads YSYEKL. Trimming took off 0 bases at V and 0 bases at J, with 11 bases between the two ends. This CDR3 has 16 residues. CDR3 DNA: TGCGCCAGCAGCCAAGATCAGGGGATTCTGAACACTGAAGCTTTCTTT. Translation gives CASSQDQGILNTEAFF.

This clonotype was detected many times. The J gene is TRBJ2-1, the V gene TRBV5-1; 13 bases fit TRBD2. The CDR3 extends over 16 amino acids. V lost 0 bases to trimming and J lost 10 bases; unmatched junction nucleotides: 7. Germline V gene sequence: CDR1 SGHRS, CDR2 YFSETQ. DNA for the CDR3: TGCGCCAGCAGCTTGGCCCCGACTAGCGGGGGGCCGGAGCAGTTCTTC. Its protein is CASSLAPTSGGPEQFF.

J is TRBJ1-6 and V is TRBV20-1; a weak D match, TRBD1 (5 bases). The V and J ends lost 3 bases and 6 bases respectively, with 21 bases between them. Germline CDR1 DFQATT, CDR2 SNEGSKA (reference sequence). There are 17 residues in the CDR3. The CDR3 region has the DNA TGCAGTGCTAGGGGTATACAAGGGACGACCATTAATTCACCCCTCCACTTT. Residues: CSARGIQGTTINSPLHF.

CDR3 in DNA: TGTGCCAGCAGTTCTCGGACTAGCGGGCTCCAAGAGACCCAGTACTTC. Amino acid sequence: CASSSRTSGLQETQYF. The gene calls are TRBV12-3 or TRBV12-4 and TRBJ2-5; 11 bases agree with TRBD2. The CDR3 totals 16 residues. Trimming removed 4 bases from V and 1 base from J; junction bases left unmatched: 5.

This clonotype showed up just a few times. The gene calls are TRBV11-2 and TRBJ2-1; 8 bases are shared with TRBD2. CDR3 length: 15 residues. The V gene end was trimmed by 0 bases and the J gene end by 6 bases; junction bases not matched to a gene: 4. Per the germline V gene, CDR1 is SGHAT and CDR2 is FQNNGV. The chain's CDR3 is CASSLEGLVGNEQFF. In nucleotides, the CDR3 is TGTGCCAGCAGCTTAGAGGGACTAGTAGGCAATGAGCAGTTCTTC. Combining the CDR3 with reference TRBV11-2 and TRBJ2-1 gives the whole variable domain EAGVAQSPRYKIIEKRQSVAFWCNPISGHATLYWYQQILGQGPKLLIQFQNNGVVDDSQLPKDRFSAERLKGVDSTLKIQPAKLEDSAVYLCASSLEGLVGNEQFFGPGTRLTVL.

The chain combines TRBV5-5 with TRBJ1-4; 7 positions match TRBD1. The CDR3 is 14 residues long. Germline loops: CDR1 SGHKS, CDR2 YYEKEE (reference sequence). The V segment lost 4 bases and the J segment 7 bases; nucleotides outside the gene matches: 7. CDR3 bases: TGTGCCAGCAGCACTGACAGGGAGGGTGAAAAACTGTTTTTT. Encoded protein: CASSTDREGEKLFF.

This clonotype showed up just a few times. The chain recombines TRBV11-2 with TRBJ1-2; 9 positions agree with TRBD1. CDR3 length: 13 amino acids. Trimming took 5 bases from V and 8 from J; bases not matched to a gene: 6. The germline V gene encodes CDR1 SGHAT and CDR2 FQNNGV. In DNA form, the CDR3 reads TGTGCCAGCAGCGGACCGGGACAGGGAGGCTACACCTTC. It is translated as CASSGPGQGGYTF.

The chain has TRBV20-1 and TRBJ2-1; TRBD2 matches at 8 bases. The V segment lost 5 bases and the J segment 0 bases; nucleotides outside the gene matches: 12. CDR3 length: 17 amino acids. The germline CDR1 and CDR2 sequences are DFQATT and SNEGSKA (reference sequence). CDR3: CSAGTVGSGSSYNEQFF. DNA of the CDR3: TGCAGTGCTGGGACGGTAGGGAGCGGGAGCTCCTACAATGAGCAGTTCTTC.